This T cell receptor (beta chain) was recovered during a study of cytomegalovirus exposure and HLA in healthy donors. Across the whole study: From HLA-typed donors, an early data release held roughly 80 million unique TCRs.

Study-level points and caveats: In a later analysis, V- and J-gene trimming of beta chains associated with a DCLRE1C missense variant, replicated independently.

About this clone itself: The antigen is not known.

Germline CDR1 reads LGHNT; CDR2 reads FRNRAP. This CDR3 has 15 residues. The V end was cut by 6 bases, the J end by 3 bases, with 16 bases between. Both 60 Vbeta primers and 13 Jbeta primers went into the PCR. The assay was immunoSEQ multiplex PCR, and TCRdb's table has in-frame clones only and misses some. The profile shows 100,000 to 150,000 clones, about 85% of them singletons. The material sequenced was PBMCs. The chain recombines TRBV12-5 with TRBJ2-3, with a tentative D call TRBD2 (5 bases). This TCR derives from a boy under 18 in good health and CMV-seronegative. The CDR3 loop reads CASGPGGLLTDTQYF. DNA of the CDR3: TGTGCTAGTGGCCCCGGCGGACTGCTTACAGATACGCAGTATTTT.